This TCR beta chain emerged from a study of T-cell reconstitution after alpha-beta-depleted transplantation in children. Study observations and caveats: The main origin of T-cell counts and diversity one year after transplant was newly produced T cells. Several hundred rapidly expanded clones from non-depleted graft cells reportedly supplied alpha-beta T cells about two months post-transplant.

Trimming took 4 bases from V and 4 from J, leaving 14 bases between them. This CDR3 is built from 15 residues. Per germline, CDR1 MNHNS and CDR2 SASEGT. A note on this clonotype: Its antigen is as yet unknown.

It was with unique molecular identifiers that the TCRbeta library was prepared. TCRdb re-called the PCR reads with MiXCR, one entry per CDR3 protein. Here the sample spans hundreds of thousands of distinct CDR3 sequences, roughly 7.8% being singletons. The sample consisted of peripheral blood, taken 360 days after TCRalphabeta/CD19-depleted stem cell transplant. This chain links TRBV6-1 with TRBJ2-1; D remains ambiguous. The receptor's source is a female patient between 2 and 15 years old who had a stem cell transplant for Fanconi anemia, so the T cells may come from the graft donor. The chain's CDR3 is CASSVSEFFYNEQFF. The CDR3 coding sequence is TGTGCCAGCAGTGTCAGTGAATTCTTTTACAATGAGCAGTTCTTC.